This T cell receptor (beta chain) was identified in a study of molecular identifiers for immune sequencing clone quantification. One entry per CDR3 protein results from TCRdb running MiXCR on the PCR reads. The data hold approximately 500,000 distinct CDR3 sequences, with roughly 23% observed a single time. CDR1 LGHNA and CDR2 YSLEER come from the germline V gene. The V segment lost 1 base and the J segment 12 bases; nucleotides outside the gene matches: 15. The CDR3 is 17 residues long. This clonotype has just a few counts. Preparation of naive CD8 libraries involved roughly 18,000 to 1,100,000 sorted cells and 10%, 30% or 50% RNA. CD8+CD4-CCR7+CD45RA+ cells were sorted as naive CD8 T cells.

This clonotype was sampled from a human donor in good health. Some libraries in this study had Jurkat cell RNA spiked in. The sample consisted of naive CD8+ T cells from blood, with Jurkat cell RNA spiked in. The subset is: FACS-sorted CD8+CD4-CCR7+CD45RA+ naive T cells. The chain is built from TRBV4-3 and TRBJ2-1; 10 bases map to TRBD2. This CDR3 reads CASSQGFGLAAAIVQFF. The CDR3, as DNA: TGCGCCAGCAGCCAAGGCTTCGGACTAGCGGCCGCGATAGTGCAGTTCTTC.